This TCR beta chain appears in the sequencing data of a study of cytomegalovirus exposure and HLA in healthy donors (dated by TCRdb to about 2017). Study-level background: According to an earlier analysis of several hundred of the donors, 150 million to 200 million T cells yielded 117 million unique TCR beta sequences and about 300 Gb of sequence data. The study profiled the T cell repertoires of 500 to 800 subjects by immunosequencing and related them to cytomegalovirus serostatus. The later analysis used no new phenotypic data to find candidate immune exposures, relying instead on TCR beta sequences and their occurrence across donors. The study aimed to test whether cataloging public T cell receptors could reveal signatures of past pathogen exposure. Genome-wide SNP genotypes for about 65% of the roughly 700 donors were used in a later genetic analysis, which treated that subset as a discovery cohort. An earlier analysis of 587 of the donors used high-throughput TCR beta sequencing to judge whether each TCR beta V gene segment behaved as functional or pseudogenic. An early release covering roughly 600 HLA-typed donors comprised about 320 gigabases of sequencing data and around 85 million unique TCR sequences. Every repertoire in the discovery cohort had been generated on one and the same sequencing platform. HLA typing covered class I and class II loci at four-digit resolution. Of the 300 to 400 genotyped donors, approximately 80% fell in the genetic ancestry cluster associated with self-reported Caucasian donors. To study patterns of TCR occurrence, a later analysis re-analyzed previously published TCR beta repertoires from more than 550 donors and added high-resolution HLA genotyping. Along with the roughly 700-subject first cohort, a separate validation cohort of over 90 different subjects was used. To predict cytomegalovirus infection status, the study combined high-throughput TCR immunosequencing, statistical association of individual TCRs with disease status, and machine learning. The number of donors typed differed by locus, with 629-630 for A, B, C, DRB1 and DQB1, more than 500 for DQA1, approximately 570 for DPA1, and some 440 for DPB1. Because of strong linkage in the cohort, a few DR-DQ haplotypes were treated as single units for association and clustering. Among 398 genotyped donors of the cohort, an average of approximately 240,000 unique TCR beta nucleotide sequences were sequenced per donor, around 18% of them non-productive. Donor age, sex, ethnicity and CMV serostatus were compiled together with the repertoire data. What the study reported, not specific to this receptor: A later analysis associated 17,000 or so TCR beta sequences with specific HLA alleles at a false discovery rate of 0.05. The cohort was sequenced for TCR beta chains only, and without alpha or paired-chain data the features that could be detected were limited. A group of highly shared sequence variants was considered likely to be a technical artifact of the sequencing pipeline. Most TCR sequences were observed very rarely across donors, whereas some public TCRs were present in many individuals. The study gave a list of about 150 TCR beta chains associated with cytomegalovirus. In a later analysis, HLA-associated TCR beta chains were found to be more clonally expanded and to have lower generation probabilities than equally common non-associated chains. The classifier was reported to diagnose cytomegalovirus status with high specificity and sensitivity in both the original and validation cohorts. In an earlier analysis of 587 of the donors, most TCR beta V segments appeared in productive rearrangements about 90% or about 30% of the time, broadly matching IMGT annotations. Because the 87-base-pair reads could not distinguish some IMGT-functional V segments, including TRBV6-2 and TRBV6-3, those segments were excluded. Because counts were too low, around 17 rarely observed V segments, including chromosome 9 orphons, were left out of the earlier analysis of about 500 of the donors. Most CMV-associated TCR beta chains appeared to be HLA-restricted in a later analysis, and the HLA associations seemed to be driven largely by CMV exposure. Correlated functional status among segregating V segments might reflect linkage disequilibrium, but an unknown experimental factor could not be ruled out. V-gene and J-gene trimming of TCR beta chains was associated with a missense DCLRE1C variant in a later genetic analysis, and the association was replicated in an independent cohort. In a later analysis, several top co-occurrence clusters were reported to appear linked to parvovirus B19, influenza, CMV and Epstein-Barr virus. A further reported finding was that TCR beta sequences accurately predicted the HLA-A and HLA-B alleles for most subjects in the first cohort. Sequencing depth was assumed to be roughly uniform across donors in the presence/absence analyses, though that assumption may not hold. According to a later analysis, TCR association rates differed among HLA loci, with DRB1 alleles showing the most associated TCRs and HLA-C alleles showing the fewest. A few of the identified cytomegalovirus-associated TCR beta chains were confirmed in vitro to be specific for cytomegalovirus antigens. According to a later genetic analysis, donors in an Asian-associated ancestry cluster had fewer N-insertions in productive TCRs than the roughly 660-donor mean. The authors suggested that the approach could potentially be generalized to other disease states and immunological phenotypes. The only immune exposure information available for the cohort was CMV serostatus. HLA typing was unavailable for some donors at each locus, so association tests used only the typed subset. When HLA alleles, especially DR and DQ, strongly co-occurred, attributing TCR associations to individual alleles was difficult.

To prepare the library, the immunoSEQ multiplex PCR assay was applied. A mixture of 60 forward primers for TCR Vbeta segments and 13 reverse primers for TCR Jbeta segments was used in the multiplex PCR. The CDR3 region of rearranged TCR beta genes was amplified from genomic DNA with a multiplex PCR assay. The amplified TCR beta libraries were sequenced on the Illumina HiSeq System as 87-base-pair reads. Under the source paper's analysis protocol: In a later analysis, 80 million or so unique TCR beta chains were counted across the 690 or so repertoires, and roughly 11 million of these chains were shared by at least two donors. Raw reads were error-corrected and collapsed into unique sequences by a nearest-neighbor algorithm in which closely related sequences were merged to remove PCR and sequencing errors. V, D and J gene segments were assigned by aligning CDR3 sequences to IMGT reference sequences. Each retained sequence needed at least a six-nucleotide match to both a V gene segment and a J gene segment. Rearrangements were classified as productive when the CDR3 lacked stop codons and remained in frame with V and J, and all other rearrangements were classified as non-productive. CDR3 was defined according to IMGT convention as the region running from the second conserved V-encoded cysteine to the conserved J-encoded phenylalanine. Sequences without an unambiguous match to a single V gene segment were excluded from the earlier analysis of several hundred of the donors. An earlier analysis of about 600 of the donors called V segments functional above 56.7% productive rearrangements and segregating when the between-donor standard deviation exceeded 5%. A statistical classification framework was built to diagnose cytomegalovirus status from the catalog of TCR beta chain sequences. V and J gene assignment, in a later analysis, came from comparing TCR nucleotide sequences with IMGT/GENE-DB human TR gene sequences. In a later analysis, CDR3 sequences and most-parsimonious VDJ recombination scenarios were assigned using the TCRdist pipeline. A later analysis defined each TCR beta chain by its CDR3 amino acid sequence plus V-gene family, and excluded reads lacking a unique V-gene family. As a way to deal with suspected cross-contamination and a sequencing artifact, a later analysis dropped over 550 nucleotide sequences that were highly shared and had low generation probability. A later analysis calculated a clonal expansion index for each public chain from normalized within-repertoire ranks of inferred template counts. A later analysis computed generation probabilities with a VDJ recombination model fitted to out-of-frame rearrangements, and checked the results against IGoR. Hypergeometric tests were used in a later analysis to score TCR-TCR, TCR-HLA and TCR-CMV co-occurrence, with a repertoire-size bias correction applied to the TCR pairs. False discovery rates were estimated in a later analysis by permuting HLA or CMV assignments 20 times. In a later analysis, co-occurring TCRs were grouped with DBSCAN, and TCRdist sequence similarity was added when clustering was performed within HLA-allele-positive subsets. Repertoires with fewer than 30,000 or more than 120,000 public chains, plus five repertoires with anomalous nucleotide sharing, were excluded from co-occurrence clustering. Sourced from immuneACCESS, this table was stored by TCRdb with only in-frame sequences that have V and J called. A share of the clones is absent; for the studies checked, an unresolved V gene accounts for under half, and the remainder has no known explanation. V and J calls and clone size are those listed in that table; D and trimming were worked out from the DNA. Counted in this sample were approximately 180,000 clones; roughly 80% of them appeared once. The top ten hold around 13% of the sample.

Of note for this clone: Its antigen remains unidentified. Per-nucleotide qualities are absent, and no much larger clonotype sits a single base away.

The CDR3 goes from the cysteine to the phenylalanine over 17 residues. Just the 51-base CDR3 DNA is kept, in frame starting at base 1. Relative to germline, V is missing 3 bases and J is missing 3 bases, with 9 bases of the junction outside any gene match. The germline V gene gives CDR1 as SNHLY and CDR2 as FYNNEI. The cohort was made up of 500 to 850 healthy bone marrow donors. At the time of sampling, all cohort members were nominally healthy, though unrecorded immune exposures were likely present. The donor tested CMV seropositive and was one of the 289 seropositive cohort members. A peripheral blood sample was collected from each donor, and TCR beta sequencing was performed on peripheral blood mononuclear cells. The Qiagen DNeasy Blood Extraction Kit was used to extract genomic DNA from the blood cell samples.

The origin of this receptor is a woman in her fifties or sixties in good health and CMV-seropositive. Sequencing used PBMCs. The sequence links TRBV2 to TRBJ2-3; TRBD2 matches 10 bases in the middle. In nucleotide form, the sequence is TGTGCCAGCAGTGAGGGGCTAGCGGGGGAATTAACAGATACGCAGTATTTT. It is translated as CASSEGLAGELTDTQYF.